This TCR beta chain stems from a study of cytomegalovirus exposure and HLA in healthy donors. A note on this clone: Its target is not known. At one end, the junction sequence differs from germline, possibly due to a read error.

Amplification used 60 Vbeta primers and 13 Jbeta primers. Generated by immunoSEQ multiplex PCR, the TCRdb table keeps only in-frame clones and is missing some. This repertoire shows 90,000 to 120,000 clones, over 70% found once; its top ten account for 2% to 2.5%. The study's findings and limits: Reportedly, TCR beta sequences accurately predicted HLA-A and HLA-B alleles in most subjects.

This sequence was found in a man aged 25 to 45 in good health and CMV-seronegative. Sample: PBMCs.

The CDR3 nucleotides read TGTGCCAGCAGCGAGCCACCCAAATTT. Protein sequence: CASSEPPKF. V is TRBV9 and J is TRBJ2-3; unclear D gene. Germline assignment: CDR1 SGDLS and CDR2 YYNGEE. The CDR3 is made up of 9 amino acids.